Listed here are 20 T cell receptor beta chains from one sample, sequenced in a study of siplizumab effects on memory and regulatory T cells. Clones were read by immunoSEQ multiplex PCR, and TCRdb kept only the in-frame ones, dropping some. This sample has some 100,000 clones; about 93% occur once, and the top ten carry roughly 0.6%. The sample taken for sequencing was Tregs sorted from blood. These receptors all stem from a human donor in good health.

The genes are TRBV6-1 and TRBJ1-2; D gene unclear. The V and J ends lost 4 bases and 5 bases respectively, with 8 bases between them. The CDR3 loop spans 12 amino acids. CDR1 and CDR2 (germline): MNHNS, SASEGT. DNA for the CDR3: TGTGCCAGCAGTGGGCGGTTGTATGGCTACACCTTC. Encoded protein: CASSGRLYGYTF.

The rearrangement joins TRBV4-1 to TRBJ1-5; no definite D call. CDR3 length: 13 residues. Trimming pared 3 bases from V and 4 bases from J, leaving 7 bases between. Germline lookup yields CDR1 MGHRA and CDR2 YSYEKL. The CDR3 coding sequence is TGCGCCAGCAGCCAGAACCCAAATCAGCCCCAGCATTTT. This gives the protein CASSQNPNQPQHF.

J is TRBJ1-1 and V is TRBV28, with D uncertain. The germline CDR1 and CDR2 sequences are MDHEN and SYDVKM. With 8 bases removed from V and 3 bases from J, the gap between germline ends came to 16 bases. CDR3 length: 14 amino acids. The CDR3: CASLPPVEYTEAFF. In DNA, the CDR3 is TGTGCCAGCTTACCCCCGGTGGAGTACACTGAAGCTTTCTTT.

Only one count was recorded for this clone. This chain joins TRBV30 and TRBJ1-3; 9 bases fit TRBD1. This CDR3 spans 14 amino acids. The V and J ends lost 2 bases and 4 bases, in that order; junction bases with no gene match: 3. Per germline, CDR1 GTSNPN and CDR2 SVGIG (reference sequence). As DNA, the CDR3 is TGTGCCTGGAGTCGAGGGACAGGGGGAAACACCATATATTTT. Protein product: CAWSRGTGGNTIYF.

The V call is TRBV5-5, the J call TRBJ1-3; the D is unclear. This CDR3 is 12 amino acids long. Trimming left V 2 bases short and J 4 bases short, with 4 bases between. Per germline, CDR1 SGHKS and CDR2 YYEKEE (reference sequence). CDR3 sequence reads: CASSLTGNTIYF. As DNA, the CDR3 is TGTGCCAGCAGCTTAACAGGAAACACCATATATTTT.

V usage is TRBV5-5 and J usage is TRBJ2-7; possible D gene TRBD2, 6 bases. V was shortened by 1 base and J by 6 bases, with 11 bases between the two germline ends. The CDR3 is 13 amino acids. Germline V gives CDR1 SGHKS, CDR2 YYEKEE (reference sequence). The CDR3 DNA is TGTGCCAGCAGCTTGTCTAGCGCTGGCGAGCAGTACTTC. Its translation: CASSLSSAGEQYF. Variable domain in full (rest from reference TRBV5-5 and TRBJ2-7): DAGVTQSPTHLIKTRGQQVTLRCSPISGHKSVSWYQQVLGQGPQFIFQYYEKEERGRGNFPDRFSARQFPNYSSELNVNALLLGDSALYLCASSLSSAGEQYFGPGTRLTVT.

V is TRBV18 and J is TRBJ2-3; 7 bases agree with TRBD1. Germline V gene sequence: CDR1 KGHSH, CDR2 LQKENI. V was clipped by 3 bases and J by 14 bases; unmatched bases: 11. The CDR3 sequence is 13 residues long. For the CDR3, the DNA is TGTGCCAGCTCACCTAAGACAGGGTTGGATGCGTATTTT. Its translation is CASSPKTGLDAYF.

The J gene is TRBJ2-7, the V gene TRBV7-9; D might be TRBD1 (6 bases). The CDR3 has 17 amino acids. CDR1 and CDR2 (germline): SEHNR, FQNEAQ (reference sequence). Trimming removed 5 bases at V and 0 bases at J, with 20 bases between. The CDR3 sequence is CASSLPFRDTSSYEQYF. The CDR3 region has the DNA TGTGCCAGCAGCCTTCCCTTCCGGGACACGAGCTCCTACGAGCAGTACTTC.

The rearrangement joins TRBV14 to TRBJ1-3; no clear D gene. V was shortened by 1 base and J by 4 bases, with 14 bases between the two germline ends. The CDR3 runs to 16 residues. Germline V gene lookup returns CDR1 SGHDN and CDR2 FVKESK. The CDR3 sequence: CASSQVLPGLGNTIYF. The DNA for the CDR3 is TGTGCCAGCAGCCAAGTGTTGCCTGGGCTGGGAAACACCATATATTTT.

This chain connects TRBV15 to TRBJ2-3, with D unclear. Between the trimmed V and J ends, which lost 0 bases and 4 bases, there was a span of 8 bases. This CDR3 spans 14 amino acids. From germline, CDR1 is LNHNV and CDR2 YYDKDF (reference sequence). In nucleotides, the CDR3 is TGTGCCACCAGCAGAGATCTTGAGTCAGATACGCAGTATTTT. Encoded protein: CATSRDLESDTQYF.

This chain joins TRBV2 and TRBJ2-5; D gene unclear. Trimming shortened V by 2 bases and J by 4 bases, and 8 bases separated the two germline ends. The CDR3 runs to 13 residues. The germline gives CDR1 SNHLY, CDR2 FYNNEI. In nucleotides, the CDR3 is TGTGCCAGCAGTGAAAGGGCAGGAGAGACCCAGTACTTC. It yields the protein CASSERAGETQYF.

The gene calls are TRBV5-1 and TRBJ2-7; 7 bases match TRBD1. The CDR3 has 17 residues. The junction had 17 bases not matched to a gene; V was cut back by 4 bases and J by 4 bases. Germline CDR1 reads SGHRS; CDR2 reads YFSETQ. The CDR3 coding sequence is TGCGCCAGCAGCCGTGAAGGACAGGCAATCTTCAGGTACGAGCAGTACTTC. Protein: CASSREGQAIFRYEQYF. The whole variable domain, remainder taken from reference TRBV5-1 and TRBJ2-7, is KAGVTQTPRYLIKTRGQQVTLSCSPISGHRSVSWYQQTPGQGLQFLFEYFSETQRNKGNFPGRFSGRQFSNSRSEMNVSTLELGDSALYLCASSREGQAIFRYEQYFGPGTRLTVT.

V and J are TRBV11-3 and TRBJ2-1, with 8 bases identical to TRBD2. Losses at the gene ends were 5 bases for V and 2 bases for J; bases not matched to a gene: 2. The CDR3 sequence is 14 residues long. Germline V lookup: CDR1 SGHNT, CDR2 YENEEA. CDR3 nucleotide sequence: TGTGCCAGCAGCCCGGGACTAGCCTACAATGAGCAGTTCTTC. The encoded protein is CASSPGLAYNEQFF.

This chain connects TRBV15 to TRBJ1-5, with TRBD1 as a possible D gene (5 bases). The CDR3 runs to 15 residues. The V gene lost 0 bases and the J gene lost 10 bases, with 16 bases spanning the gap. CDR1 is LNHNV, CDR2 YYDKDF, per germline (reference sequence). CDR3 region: CATSRDSGTKDPQHF. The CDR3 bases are TGTGCCACCAGCAGAGATTCGGGGACGAAAGACCCCCAGCATTTT.

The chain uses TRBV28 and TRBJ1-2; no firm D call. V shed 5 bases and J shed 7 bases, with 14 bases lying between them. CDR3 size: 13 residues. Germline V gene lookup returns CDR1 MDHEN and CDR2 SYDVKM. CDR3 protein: CASSITTSRGYTF. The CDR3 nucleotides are TGTGCCAGCAGTATAACCACCAGCCGTGGCTACACCTTC.

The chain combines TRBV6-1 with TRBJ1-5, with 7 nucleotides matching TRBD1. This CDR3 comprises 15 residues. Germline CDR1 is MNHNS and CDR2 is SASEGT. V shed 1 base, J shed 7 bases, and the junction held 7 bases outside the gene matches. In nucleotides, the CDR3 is TGTGCCAGCAGTGAAGGACAGGGCGGAGAACAGCCCCAGCATTTT. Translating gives CASSEGQGGEQPQHF.

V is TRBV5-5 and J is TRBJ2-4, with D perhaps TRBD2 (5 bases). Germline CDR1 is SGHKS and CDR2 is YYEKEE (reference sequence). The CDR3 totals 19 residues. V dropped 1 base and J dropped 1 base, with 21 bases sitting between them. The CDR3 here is CASSLLWRLGQIAKNIQYF. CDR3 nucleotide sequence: TGTGCCAGCAGCTTGCTGTGGAGGTTAGGGCAGATCGCCAAAAACATTCAGTACTTC.

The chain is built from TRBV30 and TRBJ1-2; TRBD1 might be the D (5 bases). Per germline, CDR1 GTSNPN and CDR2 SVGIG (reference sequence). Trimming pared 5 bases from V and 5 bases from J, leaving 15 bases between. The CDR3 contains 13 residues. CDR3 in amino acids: CAWQGLTLYGYTF. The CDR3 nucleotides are TGTGCCTGGCAGGGCTTGACTTTATATGGCTACACCTTC. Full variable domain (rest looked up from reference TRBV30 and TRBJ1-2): SQTIHQWPATLVQPVGSPLSLECTVEGTSNPNLYWYRQAAGRGLQLLFYSVGIGQISSEVPQNLSASRPQDRQFILSSKKLLLSDSGFYLCAWQGLTLYGYTFGSGTRLTVV.

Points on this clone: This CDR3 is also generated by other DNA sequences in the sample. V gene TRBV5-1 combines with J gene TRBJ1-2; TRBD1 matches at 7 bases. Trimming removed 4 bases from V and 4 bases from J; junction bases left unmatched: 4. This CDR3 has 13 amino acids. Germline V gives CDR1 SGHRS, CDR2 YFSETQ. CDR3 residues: CASSPGTAYGYTF. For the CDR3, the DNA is TGCGCCAGCAGCCCAGGGACAGCCTATGGCTACACCTTC.

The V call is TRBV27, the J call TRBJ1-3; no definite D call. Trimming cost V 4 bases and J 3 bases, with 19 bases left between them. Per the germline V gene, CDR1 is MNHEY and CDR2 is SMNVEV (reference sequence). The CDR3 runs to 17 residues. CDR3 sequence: CASSSSSANFYGNTIYF. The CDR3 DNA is TGTGCCAGCAGTTCGAGTTCGGCAAACTTCTATGGAAACACCATATATTTT.